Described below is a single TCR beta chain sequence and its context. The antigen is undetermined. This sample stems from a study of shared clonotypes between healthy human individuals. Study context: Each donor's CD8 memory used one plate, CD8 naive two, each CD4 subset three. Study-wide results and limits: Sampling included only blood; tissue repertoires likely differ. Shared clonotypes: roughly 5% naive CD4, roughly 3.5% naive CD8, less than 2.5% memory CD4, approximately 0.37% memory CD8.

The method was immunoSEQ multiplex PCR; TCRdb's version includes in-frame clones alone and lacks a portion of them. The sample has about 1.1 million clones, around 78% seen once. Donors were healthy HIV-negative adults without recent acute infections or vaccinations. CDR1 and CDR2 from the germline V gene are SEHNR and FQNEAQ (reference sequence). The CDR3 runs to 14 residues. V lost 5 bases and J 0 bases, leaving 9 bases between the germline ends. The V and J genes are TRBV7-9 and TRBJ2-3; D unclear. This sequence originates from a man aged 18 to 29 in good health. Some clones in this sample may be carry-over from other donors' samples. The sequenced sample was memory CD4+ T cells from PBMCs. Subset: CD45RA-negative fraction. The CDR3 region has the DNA TGTGCCAGCAGCCTGGACGGTAGCACAGATACGCAGTATTTT. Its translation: CASSLDGSTDTQYF.